This record looks at one TCR beta chain sequence and its context. This CDR3 contains 14 residues. Germline V lookup: CDR1 SEHNR, CDR2 FQNEAQ (reference sequence). V shed 6 bases and J shed 5 bases, with 16 bases lying between them. The source of the sample is a study of blood T cell repertoires in COVID-19. As for the study in general: Samples representing acute and convalescent COVID-19 were sourced from the United States, Italy and Spain. The cDNA or gDNA used as material had been derived from T cells, B-cell-depleted T cells, or PBMCs.

As processed by the authors: Counts of nucleated cells, estimated from reference gene primer amplification, were obtained. Some clones are missing from TCRdb's copy, which holds only in-frame ones; the method was immunoSEQ multiplex PCR. V and J calls and clone size are as listed in that table; D and trimming were resolved from the DNA. The sample carries about 260,000 clones, approximately 90% recorded once. The chain joins TRBV7-9 to TRBJ1-1; the D gene is possibly TRBD1 (6 bases). Sequencing used peripheral blood. The clonotype comes from a woman aged 45-65 years who had recovered from COVID-19. CDR3 in amino acids: CASSQNRDRTEAFF. The CDR3 DNA follows: TGTGCCAGCAGTCAAAACAGGGATCGGACTGAAGCTTTCTTT.